The TCR beta chain described here comes from a study of vaccination effects on CD4 cells after COVID-19. Study context: Each person got two doses of an mRNA SARS-CoV-2 vaccine, BNT162b2 or mRNA-1273. Among convalescent patients, two provided samples 16 days and one week before vaccination.

Study results and caveats: In the late period after vaccination, infection- and vaccine-induced clones contracted markedly.

On this clone itself: Its antigen is unknown.

Germline CDR1 SGDLS, CDR2 YYNGEE. The ends lost 5 bases at V and 0 bases at J; junction bases unmatched: 14. The CDR3 loop spans 18 amino acids. Within the ViraFEST assay, antigen-specific CD4+ T cells underwent expansion with viral peptide pools prior to sequencing. Culture proceeded for under twelve days, and CD4+ T cells were then isolated. The infection with SARS-CoV-2 (confirmed by PCR) occurred in this person between March and December 2020. Each culture had half its medium swapped for IL-2 medium on days 3 and 7. The method was immunoSEQ multiplex PCR; TCRdb's version includes in-frame clones alone and lacks a portion of them. The repertoire consists of about 20,000 clones, with approximately 81% occurring once and the leading ten covering around 17%.

Sample: CD4+ T cells from PBMCs cultured with SARS-CoV-2 spike peptides, taken before COVID-19 vaccination. This TCR was sampled from a human donor who had a prior SARS-CoV-2 infection. This chain connects TRBV9 to TRBJ2-7, with 10 bases fitting TRBD1. The CDR3 DNA is TGTGCCAGCAGTTCGGGACCTGGGGGACAGGGGTACTCCTACGAGCAGTACTTC. Translation: CASSSGPGGQGYSYEQYF. Variable domain in full (rest from reference TRBV9 and TRBJ2-7): DSGVTQTPKHLITATGQRVTLRCSPRSGDLSVYWYQQSLDQGLQFLIQYYNGEERAKGNILERFSAQQFPDLHSELNLSSLELGDSALYFCASSSGPGGQGYSYEQYFGPGTRLTVT.